This T cell receptor beta chain was recovered during a study of spatial heterogeneity in lung cancer (dated by TCRdb to about 2019). For context, the study as a whole: Beta-chain transcripts were consistently detected in greater numbers than alpha-chain transcripts, which likely reflected higher beta-chain transcript abundance. In the raw uncorrected reads, each unique combination of TCR and UMI appeared more than ten times on average. TCR repertoire features were related to nonsynonymous mutation counts determined by whole-exome sequencing of tumor tissue. A strong correlation was found between TCR transcript counts in tumor regions and a T cell transcriptional module score from matched bulk RNA-seq. In non-small cell lung cancer, the study quantitatively compared TCR alpha and beta repertoires across several tumor regions, matched nontumor lung, and blood. At surgery, both alpha and beta chains were TCR-sequenced in 200 to 250 tumor regions, approximately 64 matched nontumor lung samples and 50 to 60 PBMC samples.

Notes on this clonotype: What antigen it recognizes has not been identified. There are no base qualities to consult, and no much larger clone falls within one base. This beta chain was picked up by a library intended for alpha chains and is off target, so its count carries little meaning.

The CDR3 contains 14 residues, cysteine and phenylalanine counted. Only CDR3 DNA is held: 42 bases, read in frame from base 1. V loses 1 base of germline sequence and J loses 2 bases, and the interval between the two ends is 9 bases. CDR1 and CDR2 are drawn from the germline V gene: SGHRS, YFSETQ. The library was produced with 5' RACE. Sequencing took place on a NextSeq 500. The TCR library protocol attached a unique molecular identifier to each TCR cDNA molecule to allow correction of PCR and sequencing errors. From the authors' description of their analysis: Decombinator tools were used for TCR identification, UMI-based error correction and CDR3 extraction. Expanded TCRs were defined as those above a frequency of 2 per 1,000, corresponding to the top 1% of the tumor frequency distribution. Expanded tumor TCRs were classed as regional if statistically deemed absent (corrected P<0.05) from at least one tumor region, otherwise ubiquitous. Renyi diversity was computed with the R vegan package after each repertoire had been subsampled 100 times to 5,000 TCRs. To build CDR3 similarity networks, amino acid triplet string-kernel similarity was used, and CDR3s were connected when their pairwise similarity was above 0.82. TCRdb passed the public sequencing reads through fastp at Q25 and MiXCR, retaining productive beta sequences. Every CDR3 protein is listed once, alongside the most common genes and DNA of its rows. These V and J calls derive from TCRdb rather than the authors' analysis. This sample holds about 5,800 distinct CDR3 sequences; about 15% were observed only once. The ten largest clones take up more than 9% of the sample.

The paper as a whole reports these results and caveats: The count of ubiquitous expanded TCRs correlated with the count of ubiquitous nonsynonymous mutations, and the count of regional expanded TCRs correlated with the count of regional nonsynonymous mutations. The number of expanded intratumoral alpha and beta TCRs correlated with the tumor nonsynonymous mutation count. Confirming at a functional level the hypothesis that regional TCRs recognize regional mutations was considered to require additional single-cell paired TCR alpha and beta sequencing. TCR-seq was estimated to cover only roughly 7% of tumor T cells for alpha chains and 13% for beta chains.

Sample time point, as interpreted from the label and publication: sample taken at primary tumor resection. Donors were over 60 patients with early-stage, untreated non-small cell lung cancer from the lung TRACERx cohort. For TCR sequencing, whole RNA was extracted from tumor and nontumor lung tissue, or from cryopreserved PBMC samples, and no cell sorting was done. Patients were selected for TCR sequencing only if sufficient RNA was available from at least two tumor regions. A lung pathologist reviewed the tumor and adjacent nontumor lung specimens before the specimens were selected. The rearrangement joined TRBV5-1 to TRBJ2-5; the D gene cannot be named for sure. The source of this sequence is a male donor with early-stage non-small cell lung cancer. The material was lung tumor tissue, obtained at surgery. The nucleotide sequence reads TGCGCCAGCAGCTTGATTGGTCAGCAAGAGACCCAGTACTTC. It codes for CASSLIGQQETQYF.